What follows is one T cell receptor (beta chain) and its context. These data belong to a study of early T cells in non-severe SARS-CoV-2 infection. The CDR3 loop spans 12 amino acids. The V gene's germline CDR1 is MNHEY and CDR2 SVGAGI. Trimming took off 9 bases at V and 1 base at J, with 9 bases between the two ends. MiXCR, applied by TCRdb to the 5' RACE reads, yields one record per CDR3 protein. The profile shows more than 45,000 distinct CDR3 sequences, roughly 13% of them singletons. The sample taken for sequencing was whole blood. The receptor was isolated from an adult who was a healthcare worker with PCR-confirmed SARS-CoV-2 infection or an uninfected control (not recorded which). The rearrangement uses TRBV6-5 and TRBJ2-5; a weak D match, TRBD1 (6 bases). CDR3 region: CASWGLQETQYF. The CDR3 nucleotides read TGTGCCAGTTGGGGGCTCCAAGAGACCCAGTACTTC.